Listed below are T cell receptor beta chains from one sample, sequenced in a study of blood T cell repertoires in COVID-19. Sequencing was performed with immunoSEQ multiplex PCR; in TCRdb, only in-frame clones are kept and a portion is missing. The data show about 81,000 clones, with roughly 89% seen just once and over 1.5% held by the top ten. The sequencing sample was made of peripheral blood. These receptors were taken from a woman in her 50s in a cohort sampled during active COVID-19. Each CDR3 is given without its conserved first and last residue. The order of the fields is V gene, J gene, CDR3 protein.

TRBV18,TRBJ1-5,ASSPWEGDQPQH
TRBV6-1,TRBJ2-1,ASSEAQRVYSYNEQF
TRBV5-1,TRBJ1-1,ASSLGGSTEAF
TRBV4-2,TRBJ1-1,ASSQDLGLFGTGLPAF
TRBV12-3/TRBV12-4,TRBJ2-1,ASSLYNEQF
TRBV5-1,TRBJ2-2,ASSLQTGVGTGELF
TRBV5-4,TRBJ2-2,ASSLNSGGVGELF
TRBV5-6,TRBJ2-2,ASSPTGAPGELF
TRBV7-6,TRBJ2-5,ASRSMETQY
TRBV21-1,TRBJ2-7,ASSKGQAAVPPYEQY
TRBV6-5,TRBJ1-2,ASSAGGFVSYGYT
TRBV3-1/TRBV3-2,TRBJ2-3,ASSLQGDTQY
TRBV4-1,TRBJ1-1,ASSPMGRESEAF
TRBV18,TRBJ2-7,ASSPRTGVGSYEQY
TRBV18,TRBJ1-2,ASSPARGRGYT
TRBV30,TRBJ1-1,AWSGQGASEAF
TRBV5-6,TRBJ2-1,ASSLDAGAYNEQF
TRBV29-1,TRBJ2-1,SGRRLAGHEQF
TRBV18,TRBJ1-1,ASSPRQGEPNTEAF
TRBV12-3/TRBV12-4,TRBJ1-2,ASREDSSYGYT
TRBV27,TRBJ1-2,ASSLVGRGGRISPNYGYT
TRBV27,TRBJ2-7,ASSFGLAQSSYEQY
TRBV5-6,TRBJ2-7,ASSFGRPNEQY
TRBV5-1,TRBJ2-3,ASSFWLAGGTMDTQY
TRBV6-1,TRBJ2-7,ASSEHVSYEQY
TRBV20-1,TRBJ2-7,SASRDSGSYEQY
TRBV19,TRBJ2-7,ASSISGVTGGLYEQY
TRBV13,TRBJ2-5,ASSPAGGLETQY
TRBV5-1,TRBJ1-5,ASSSGTETNQPQH
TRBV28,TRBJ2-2,ASTKQGARGELF
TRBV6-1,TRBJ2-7,ASSEAVGLAGDLIPLYEQY
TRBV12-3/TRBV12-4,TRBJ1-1,ASRGQGATEAF
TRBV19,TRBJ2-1,ASSMGAIANEQF
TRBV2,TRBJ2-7,ASSTDRGYEQY
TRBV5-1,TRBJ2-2,ASKSGMNTGELF
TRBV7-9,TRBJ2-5,ASSPGAGGRETQY
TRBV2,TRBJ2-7,ASSGEGTVSYEQY
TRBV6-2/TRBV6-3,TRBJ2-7,ASSLLAGVYEQY
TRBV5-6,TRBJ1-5,ASSSGAPTPNQPQH